This T cell receptor beta chain was sequenced in a study of regulatory T cells in long-lasting Graves disease. Findings of the study overall: A greater number of public clonotypes (more than 2,500) was shared by persistent patients than by new patients (around 970).

The CDR3 is 15 amino acids. Germline CDR1 MNHNS, CDR2 SASEGT. V lost 4 bases, J lost 2 bases, and 2 bases stayed unmatched. Sample time point: newly diagnosed GD, antithyroid drugs for less than 3 months. From RNA extracted from PBMCs, the TCR library was made. CDR3-region Arm-PCR and iRepertoire HTBI primers produced the TCR beta libraries. Per the original data handling: Gene usage covered approximately 65 TRBV and 14 TRBJ segments. A single record per CDR3 protein comes from TCRdb applying MiXCR to the multiplex PCR reads. These V and J calls are TCRdb output, not the study's own analysis. Of 520,000 or so distinct CDR3 sequences listed, about 12% are singletons. Turning to this clonotype: Antigen unknown. This may come from a read error, since a much larger clone is one base off.

The same data also went into a second study, on T cells in Graves' hyperthyroidism and ophthalmopathy. That study reports: TCR CDR3 underwent first-round RT-PCR with the HTBI primer set.

Specimen: peripheral blood mononuclear cells (PBMCs), collected at new diagnosis, from a patient treated with antithyroid drugs. The V and J genes are TRBV6-1 and TRBJ2-7, with TRBD2 identical over 13 bases. This clonotype was sampled from a woman aged 25 to 39 with Graves disease. The CDR3, as DNA: TGTGCCAGCAGTGTGACTAGCGGGGGGACCTACGAGCAGTACTTC. Translated, it gives CASSVTSGGTYEQYF.